The 27 T cell receptor beta chains below come from one sample, sequenced in a study of naive and memory T cell subsets. An equimolar mix of two oligonucleotides served as the beta constant-region primer for TRBC1 and TRBC2. One entry per CDR3 protein, called by TCRdb with MiXCR from the UMI-ligation and nested PCR reads. The data contain 130,000 to 150,000 distinct CDR3 sequences, more than 15% of them seen just once; the ten biggest clones take up around 0.14%. Sequenced material: naive CD4+ T cells from blood. The receptors here all came from a human donor in good health.

This chain uses TRBV15 with TRBJ2-2; D perhaps matches TRBD1 (5 bases). The CDR3 covers 20 residues. Trimming stripped 0 bases from V and 0 bases from J, with 20 bases between. Germline-derived CDR1 and CDR2 are LNHNV and YYDKDF (reference sequence). The CDR3 sequence: CATSREVTATPIANTGELFF. CDR3 DNA: TGTGCCACCAGCAGAGAGGTGACAGCAACTCCTATCGCGAACACCGGGGAGCTGTTTTTT. Full variable domain (rest looked up from reference TRBV15 and TRBJ2-2): DAMVIQNPRYQVTQFGKPVTLSCSQTLNHNVMYWYQQKSSQAPKLLFHYYDKDFNNEADTPDNFQSRRPNTSFCFLDIRSPGLGDTAMYLCATSREVTATPIANTGELFFGEGSRLTVL.

This clonotype was observed a handful of times. The rearrangement links TRBV29-1 to TRBJ1-3; D possibly corresponds to TRBD1 (5 bases). This CDR3 has 14 residues. V dropped 4 bases and J dropped 0 bases, with 10 bases sitting between them. Germline loops: CDR1 SQVTM, CDR2 ANQGSEA. CDR3 amino acids: CSVGGDSSGNTIYF. In DNA, the CDR3 is TGCAGCGTTGGGGGGGATAGCTCTGGAAACACCATATATTTT.

This clonotype was observed a handful of times. The V call is TRBV24-1, the J call TRBJ2-2, with D tentatively TRBD2 (6 bases). Germline CDR1 is KGHDR and CDR2 is SFDVKD. The CDR3 spans 15 residues. V was clipped by 5 bases and J by 6 bases, with 15 bases between them. The DNA for the CDR3 is TGTGCCACCAGTGGACTAGACACTAAAGCCGGGGAGCTGTTTTTT. Its translation is CATSGLDTKAGELFF.

This clonotype has a count of ten or more. This sequence joins TRBV18 and TRBJ2-7; TRBD1 matches 7 bases. Trimming took 3 bases from V and 2 from J; bases not matched to a gene: 4. The CDR3 is 14 residues long. CDR1 and CDR2 from the germline V gene are KGHSH and LQKENI. This CDR3 reads CASSPSTGPYEQYF. CDR3 DNA sequence: TGTGCCAGCTCACCTTCGACAGGGCCCTACGAGCAGTACTTC.

This chain connects TRBV5-1 to TRBJ2-3; 11 bases are a match to TRBD2. The CDR3 length is 16 residues. The J segment lost 6 bases and the V segment lost 4 bases, leaving 10 bases of the junction unmatched. Looked up from germline, CDR1 is SGHRS and CDR2 is YFSETQ. CDR3 DNA: TGCGCCAGCAGCAATAGCGGGAGGGCCGGTTCGGATACGCAGTATTTT. It codes for CASSNSGRAGSDTQYF.

The chain links TRBV18 to TRBJ2-2; D is perhaps TRBD2 (5 bases). Germline assignment: CDR1 KGHSH and CDR2 LQKENI. Trimming removed 5 bases at V and 0 bases at J, with 10 bases between. The CDR3 loop spans 15 amino acids. DNA for the CDR3: TGTGCCAGCTCATTCGGGGTCGCGAACACCGGGGAGCTGTTTTTT. Protein product: CASSFGVANTGELFF.

This chain connects TRBV29-1 to TRBJ1-2; 7 nucleotides line up with TRBD1. The CDR3 has 12 amino acids. Per germline, CDR1 SQVTM and CDR2 ANQGSEA. J was trimmed by 3 bases and V by 3 bases; bases with no gene match: 1. CDR3 protein: CSVEQGDYGYTF. The DNA of the CDR3 is TGCAGCGTTGAGCAGGGGGACTATGGCTACACCTTC.

This clonotype was picked up a small number of times. V usage is TRBV29-1 and J usage is TRBJ2-1, with D possibly TRBD1 on 5 matching bases. V was cut by 7 bases and J by 6 bases, with 16 bases left in between. Germline lookup yields CDR1 SQVTM and CDR2 ANQGSEA. This CDR3 has 13 residues. CDR3 loop: CSERGPARNEQFF. The CDR3 DNA reads TGCAGCGAAAGGGGCCCGGCCCGCAATGAGCAGTTCTTC.

The chain uses TRBV7-6 and TRBJ2-1; D unclear. The germline CDR1 and CDR2 sequences are SGHVS and FNYEAQ. V gave up 2 bases and J gave up 7 bases, with 15 bases separating them. This CDR3 region has 15 residues. The CDR3 nucleotides read TGTGCCAGCAGCTTACCCGCCCCCGGGTTAAATGAGCAGTTCTTC. Protein: CASSLPAPGLNEQFF.

CDR3 bases: TGCGCCAGCAGCCAAGATATCGAAAACACCATATATTTT. Its protein is CASSQDIENTIYF. This chain uses TRBV4-3 with TRBJ1-3; the D is unclear. The V gene's germline CDR1 is LGHNA and CDR2 YSLEER. CDR3 size: 13 residues. The V end lost 0 bases, the J end lost 6 bases, and 6 bases lay between the germline ends.

This clonotype showed up just a few times. This rearrangement joins TRBV29-1 to TRBJ1-2, with D unclear. The CDR3 is 12 residues long. V was cut by 4 bases and J by 8 bases, with 14 bases left in between. Germline CDR1 reads SQVTM; CDR2 reads ANQGSEA. The CDR3 nucleotides read TGCAGCGTTGGGCAAGACTATGAAGGCTACACCTTC. It encodes CSVGQDYEGYTF.

J is TRBJ2-3 and V is TRBV6-5; 9 bases are shared with TRBD2. The J segment lost 2 bases and the V segment lost 0 bases, leaving 6 bases of the junction unmatched. The CDR3 consists of 17 residues. Per germline, CDR1 MNHEY and CDR2 SVGAGI. CDR3 region: CASSYSFAGGITDTQYF. In DNA form, the CDR3 reads TGTGCCAGCAGTTACTCGTTTGCGGGAGGGATCACAGATACGCAGTATTTT.

This clonotype was recorded a few times. The J gene is TRBJ2-7, the V gene TRBV7-8; 7 positions agree with TRBD1. Germline loops: CDR1 SGHVS, CDR2 FQNEAQ. CDR3 length: 14 residues. V was pared by 7 bases and J by 5 bases, with 11 bases of the junction left unmatched. The CDR3 nucleotides read TGTGCCAGCACCACACCGACAGGGAACAACGAGCAGTACTTC. This codes for CASTTPTGNNEQYF. Complete variable domain (other parts from reference TRBV7-8 and TRBJ2-7): GAGVSQSPRYKVAKRGQDVALRCDPISGHVSLFWYQQALGQGPEFLTYFQNEAQLDKSGLPSDRFFAERPEGSVSTLKIQRTQQEDSAVYLCASTTPTGNNEQYFGPGTRLTVT.

The rearrangement links TRBV5-1 to TRBJ2-3; 7 bases line up with TRBD1. This CDR3 spans 13 amino acids. Germline lookup yields CDR1 SGHRS and CDR2 YFSETQ. After removal of 5 bases from V and 6 bases from J, the junction contained 6 bases not matched to a gene. CDR3 nucleotides: TGCGCCAGCAGTTTTAGGGGGCATGATACGCAGTATTTT. Protein sequence: CASSFRGHDTQYF.

A few counts support this clonotype. The chain is built from TRBV5-1 and TRBJ2-7; D possibly corresponds to TRBD2 (6 bases). The CDR3 is made up of 13 amino acids. The germline V and J ends were trimmed by 5 bases and 2 bases, with 11 bases remaining between them. From germline, CDR1 is SGHRS and CDR2 YFSETQ. The CDR3 reads CASSFRGTYEQYF. DNA of the CDR3: TGCGCCAGCAGTTTCCGCGGGACCTACGAGCAGTACTTC.

This clonotype was counted only a few times. The J gene is TRBJ2-1, the V gene TRBV28; perhaps TRBD2 as D (7 bases). The CDR3 runs to 13 residues. The germline gives CDR1 MDHEN, CDR2 SYDVKM. Trimming pared 2 bases from V and 7 bases from J, leaving 9 bases between. DNA for the CDR3: TGTGCCAGCAGTTTAAGGGGGGGTAATGAGCAGTTCTTC. Residues: CASSLRGGNEQFF.

This clonotype was counted only a few times. The J gene is TRBJ1-6, the V gene TRBV2; D remains ambiguous. V was cut by 4 bases and J by 8 bases, with 15 bases left in between. In germline, CDR1 is SNHLY, CDR2 FYNNEI. This CDR3 region has 15 residues. CDR3 DNA sequence: TGTGCCAGCAGTGGCGGACTGAATCCATATTCACCCCTCCACTTT. Residues: CASSGGLNPYSPLHF.

The chain joins TRBV5-1 to TRBJ2-7, with 9 bases aligning to TRBD2. This CDR3 contains 14 residues. Per germline, CDR1 SGHRS and CDR2 YFSETQ. Trimming took 5 bases from V and 0 from J; bases not matched to a gene: 3. The CDR3 DNA follows: TGCGCCAGCAGGGTAGCGGGAGACTCCTACGAGCAGTACTTC. Translated: CASRVAGDSYEQYF.

The chain combines TRBV20-1 with TRBJ1-5, with TRBD1 as a possible D gene (6 bases). V was clipped by 0 bases and J by 7 bases, with 13 bases between them. The CDR3 extends over 14 amino acids. Germline V CDR1 and CDR2: DFQATT, SNEGSKA (reference sequence). Here the CDR3 reads CSARDRRGGQPQHF. CDR3 nucleotides: TGCAGTGCTAGAGATCGCAGGGGCGGGCAGCCCCAGCATTTT.

This sequence joins TRBV7-2 and TRBJ2-3; 12 nucleotides agree with TRBD2. The CDR3 extends over 14 amino acids. Germline CDR1 and CDR2: SGHTA and FQGNSA. The J segment lost 8 bases and the V segment lost 5 bases, leaving 5 bases of the junction unmatched. The CDR3 spells CASSTGTSGFTQYF. CDR3 coding DNA: TGTGCCAGCAGCACCGGGACTAGCGGGTTTACGCAGTATTTT.

The J gene is TRBJ2-1, the V gene TRBV5-4, with 10 bases lining up with TRBD2. The CDR3 length is 16 residues. V shed 2 bases and J 6 bases; nucleotides not matched to a gene: 8. Germline assignment: CDR1 SGHNT and CDR2 YYREEE (reference sequence). DNA of the CDR3: TGTGCCAGCAGCTTCGCAAGCGGGAGGGCGGTCAATGAGCAGTTCTTC. Its translation: CASSFASGRAVNEQFF.

This clonotype showed up just a few times. The chain carries TRBV5-1 and TRBJ2-5; 7 nucleotides agree with TRBD1. Germline CDR1 SGHRS, CDR2 YFSETQ. Unmatched junction bases numbered 10, after V lost 6 bases and J lost 2 bases. The length of the CDR3 is 15 residues. CDR3 in DNA: TGCGCCAGCAATTCGGGTACAGGGGTACAAGAGACCCAGTACTTC. Protein product: CASNSGTGVQETQYF.

In this sample, this clonotype turned up many times. The chain links TRBV6-1 to TRBJ2-7; D not certain. There are 11 residues in the CDR3. The germline V gene has CDR1 MNHNS and CDR2 SASEGT. The ends were cut back, 2 bases at V and 3 bases at J, with 2 bases in the middle. The CDR3 DNA follows: TGTGCCAGCAGTGAATACTACGAGCAGTACTTC. Amino acids: CASSEYYEQYF.

The chain couples TRBV5-1 to TRBJ2-2; D unresolved. This CDR3 region has 14 residues. Trimming left V 4 bases short and J 4 bases short, with 11 bases between. The germline CDR1 and CDR2 sequences are SGHRS and YFSETQ. CDR3 bases: TGCGCCAGCAGCCTCGGTCAGCTCACCGGGGAGCTGTTTTTT. This sequence encodes CASSLGQLTGELFF.

The chain has TRBV29-1 and TRBJ2-3; TRBD2 matches at 7 bases. Losses at the gene ends were 7 bases for V and 1 base for J; bases not matched to a gene: 8. Germline CDR1 SQVTM, CDR2 ANQGSEA. The CDR3 loop spans 14 amino acids. The CDR3 reads CSAGTTLGTDTQYF. For the CDR3, the DNA is TGCAGCGCCGGGACTACACTAGGCACAGATACGCAGTATTTT.

V and J are TRBV10-1 and TRBJ2-1, with 9 nucleotides matching TRBD2. Unmatched junction bases numbered 6, after V lost 8 bases and J lost 4 bases. The germline V gene encodes CDR1 WNHNN and CDR2 SYGVQD (reference sequence). This CDR3 region has 14 residues. The CDR3 region is CASQAGGPYNEQFF. DNA of the CDR3: TGCGCCAGCCAAGCGGGAGGACCGTACAATGAGCAGTTCTTC.

This clonotype was seen at least ten times. V is TRBV5-1 and J is TRBJ2-6, with no clear D. V lost 4 bases, J lost 4 bases, and 9 bases lay in between. CDR1 is SGHRS, CDR2 YFSETQ, per germline. CDR3 size: 14 residues. CDR3 DNA sequence: TGCGCCAGCAGCCCAGCTACAGGGGCCAACGTCCTGACTTTC. Protein sequence: CASSPATGANVLTF.